The present T cell receptor (beta chain) was sequenced within a study of T-cell memory formation after mild COVID-19. Study-wide results and caveats: Clones that shrank (day 15 to 85) were balanced CD4/CD8, whereas later expanders leaned CD4+.

TCRdb recomputed calls from the 5' RACE reads with MiXCR, one row per CDR3 protein. The sample includes roughly 160,000 distinct CDR3 sequences, 11% seen only once; the top ten take approximately 4%. Looked up from germline, CDR1 is SGHDT and CDR2 is YYEEEE. Trimming pared 4 bases from V and 5 bases from J, leaving 12 bases between. The CDR3 has 14 residues. This clonotype has a handful of counts. The antigen is undetermined. Sequencing was carried out using PBMCs or a T cell subset sorted from them (not recorded which). The source is a man aged 18 to 30 who had mild COVID-19 (a few samples of this study predate the infection). Cell type and time point are not known. This chain connects TRBV5-6 to TRBJ2-2, with unresolved D. The CDR3 DNA is TGTGCCAGCAGCCCCCCCGTGGGAACCGGGGAGCTGTTTTTT. Encoded protein: CASSPPVGTGELFF.